These 28 T cell receptor beta chains originate from one sample sequenced in a study of T cell responses to AZD1222 COVID-19 vaccine. Measured with immunoSEQ multiplex PCR; TCRdb has only the in-frame clones, and not every one. The repertoire holds about 160,000 clones, with around 93% as singletons. The sequences come from peripheral blood, collected on day 0 of AZD1222 vaccination. Source of these receptors: an adult in good health.

V and J are TRBV5-5 and TRBJ2-7; TRBD1 or TRBD2 may be the D gene (6 bases each). Germline-derived CDR1 and CDR2 are SGHKS and YYEKEE (reference sequence). Trimming shortened V by 0 bases and J by 1 base, and 11 bases separated the two germline ends. CDR3 length equals 15 residues. The CDR3 region has the DNA TGTGCCAGCAGCTTGGAAAGGGGGGTTTCCTACGAGCAGTACTTC. This sequence encodes CASSLERGVSYEQYF. The full variable domain, in which reference TRBV5-5 and TRBJ2-7 provide the parts outside the CDR3, is DAGVTQSPTHLIKTRGQQVTLRCSPISGHKSVSWYQQVLGQGPQFIFQYYEKEERGRGNFPDRFSARQFPNYSSELNVNALLLGDSALYLCASSLERGVSYEQYFGPGTRLTVT.

The chain employs TRBV7-2 and TRBJ2-3; D might be TRBD1 (7 bases). V lost 2 bases, J lost 1 base, and 10 bases lay in between. The germline V gene encodes CDR1 SGHTA and CDR2 FQGNSA. This CDR3 is 15 amino acids long. In DNA, the CDR3 is TGTGCCAGCAGCTTACAGGGGGGAGGCACAGATACGCAGTATTTT. Amino acid sequence: CASSLQGGGTDTQYF.

The V and J genes are TRBV12-5 and TRBJ1-1; D is perhaps TRBD1 (5 bases). The CDR3 totals 15 residues. V was trimmed by 5 bases and J by 4 bases, leaving 17 bases between them. Germline assignment: CDR1 LGHNT and CDR2 FRNRAP. This CDR3 reads CASGIAGPTSTEAFF. CDR3 sequence (DNA): TGTGCTAGTGGTATCGCGGGACCCACGAGCACTGAAGCTTTCTTT.

The gene calls are TRBV9 and TRBJ1-1; no clear D. V dropped 4 bases and J dropped 1 base, with 14 bases sitting between them. The CDR3 totals 15 residues. CDR1 SGDLS and CDR2 YYNGEE come from the germline V gene. The CDR3 bases are TGTGCCAGCAGCCCCAGGACTGGGCCGAACACTGAAGCTTTCTTT. Amino acids: CASSPRTGPNTEAFF.

The rearrangement joins TRBV29-1 to TRBJ2-5; D is tentatively TRBD1 or TRBD2 (5 bases each). The germline V gene encodes CDR1 SQVTM and CDR2 ANQGSEA. Trimming left V 7 bases short and J 1 base short, with 13 bases between. There are 13 residues in the CDR3. The CDR3, as DNA: TGCAGCGCCGGTCTGGGGGTCCAAGAGACCCAGTACTTC. It is translated as CSAGLGVQETQYF.

The V and J genes are TRBV27 and TRBJ2-1; 13 bases are shared with TRBD2. V lost 4 bases to trimming and J lost 7 bases; unmatched junction nucleotides: 10. Germline CDR1 and CDR2: MNHEY and SMNVEV (reference sequence). This CDR3 has 17 amino acids. This CDR3 is CASSSVLGLAGYNEQFF. The CDR3 DNA is TGTGCCAGCAGTTCCGTTTTGGGACTAGCGGGATATAATGAGCAGTTCTTC.

The chain recombines TRBV5-6 with TRBJ1-2; 8 positions match TRBD1. The germline V gene encodes CDR1 SGHDT and CDR2 YYEEEE. V trimming: 4 bases; J trimming: 2 bases; junction bases outside the gene matches: 10. This CDR3 has 16 residues. The CDR3 sequence is CASSRFTGGKNYGYTF. As DNA, the CDR3 is TGTGCCAGCAGCAGATTTACAGGGGGAAAAAACTATGGCTACACCTTC.

The chain couples TRBV18 to TRBJ2-2, with a weak D call TRBD1 (6 bases). Germline V gene sequence: CDR1 KGHSH, CDR2 LQKENI. There are 15 residues in the CDR3. The germline V and J ends were trimmed by 6 bases and 5 bases, with 16 bases remaining between them. DNA for the CDR3: TGTGCCAGCTCTCAACTTACAGGGTCAACCGGGGAGCTGTTTTTT. Protein sequence: CASSQLTGSTGELFF.

This rearrangement joins TRBV28 to TRBJ1-1; tentatively, D is TRBD1 (6 bases). Trimming pared 7 bases from V and 3 bases from J, leaving 15 bases between. Germline CDR1 and CDR2: MDHEN and SYDVKM. The CDR3 is 14 amino acids. DNA for the CDR3: TGTGCCAGCAAAACAGGGAATGGATACACTGAAGCTTTCTTT. It translates to CASKTGNGYTEAFF.

This clone was detected once. This sequence joins TRBV23-1 and TRBJ1-2; D not resolved. TRBV23-1 is recorded as an ORF, its role being uncertain. V gave up 3 bases and J gave up 7 bases, with 9 bases separating them. The CDR3 consists of 12 residues. CDR3 nucleotide sequence: TGCGCCAGCAGTCACACTTTGGGTGGCTACACCTTC. Amino acids: CASSHTLGGYTF.

The rearrangement uses TRBV4-1 and TRBJ1-5; D remains ambiguous. Germline V gene data show CDR1 as MGHRA and CDR2 as YSYEKL. The CDR3 is 12 amino acids. V lost 3 bases and J lost 4, with 4 bases in between. The CDR3 sequence is CASSHGNQPQHF. CDR3 nucleotides: TGCGCCAGCAGCCACGGGAATCAGCCCCAGCATTTT.

In this sample, this clone turned up once. The rearrangement joins TRBV3-1 (or the pseudogene TRBV3-2) to TRBJ1-1; D gene ambiguous. The CDR3 length is 14 residues. CDR1 and CDR2 from the germline V gene are LGHDT and YNNKEL (reference sequence). The germline V and J ends were trimmed by 8 bases and 1 base, with 14 bases remaining between them. In nucleotides, the CDR3 is TGTGCCAGCGTTCCCCGGAACAGGAACACTGAAGCTTTCTTT. Amino acid sequence: CASVPRNRNTEAFF.

The genes are TRBV12-3 or TRBV12-4 and TRBJ1-6, with D tentatively TRBD1 (6 bases). Trimming removed 3 bases from V and 11 bases from J, with 11 bases in between. This CDR3 contains 13 residues. The DNA of the CDR3 is TGTGCCAGCAGTTTTATGCAGGGGACACCCCTCCACTTT. It yields the protein CASSFMQGTPLHF.

The CDR3 DNA reads TGTGCCAGCAGTCCTCGGTTTAGCTCCTACAATGAGCAGTTCTTC. Its translation is CASSPRFSSYNEQFF. The chain carries TRBV27 and TRBJ2-1; D ambiguous. V shed 5 bases and J shed 0 bases, with 11 bases lying between them. CDR1 MNHEY and CDR2 SMNVEV come from the germline V gene (reference sequence). This CDR3 contains 15 residues.

This sequence joins TRBV2 and TRBJ2-1, with TRBD1 identical over 7 bases. This CDR3 is 14 amino acids long. V lost 2 bases to trimming and J lost 6 bases; unmatched junction nucleotides: 4. The germline V gene encodes CDR1 SNHLY and CDR2 FYNNEI. CDR3 sequence: CASSERQGGNEQFF. CDR3 DNA sequence: TGTGCCAGCAGTGAAAGACAGGGCGGCAATGAGCAGTTCTTC. Full variable domain (outside the CDR3, taken from reference TRBV2 and TRBJ2-1): EPEVTQTPSHQVTQMGQEVILRCVPISNHLYFYWYRQILGQKVEFLVSFYNNEISEKSEIFDDQFSVERPDGSNFTLKIRSTKLEDSAMYFCASSERQGGNEQFFGPGTRLTVL.

This chain connects TRBV19 to TRBJ2-1, with a weak D call TRBD1 (5 bases). In germline, CDR1 is LNHDA, CDR2 SQIVND (reference sequence). Trimming shortened V by 0 bases and J by 4 bases, and 10 bases separated the two germline ends. The CDR3 runs to 15 residues. The CDR3 loop is CASSIEQEMYNEQFF. In DNA, the CDR3 is TGTGCCAGTAGTATAGAACAGGAGATGTACAATGAGCAGTTCTTC.

The chain joins TRBV6-1 to TRBJ1-5; D uncertain. The CDR3 loop spans 19 amino acids. In germline, CDR1 is MNHNS, CDR2 SASEGT. Trimming removed 0 bases from V and 0 bases from J, with 18 bases in between. The CDR3 here is CASSEAWVGREYSNQPQHF. CDR3 in DNA: TGTGCCAGCAGTGAAGCTTGGGTAGGCAGAGAATATAGCAATCAGCCCCAGCATTTT.

The chain couples TRBV28 to TRBJ1-2; 8 bases match TRBD1. This CDR3 is built from 15 residues. V was pared by 7 bases and J by 6 bases, with 13 bases of the junction left unmatched. In germline, CDR1 is MDHEN, CDR2 SYDVKM. The CDR3 region is CASKMDRDVGHGYTF. CDR3 DNA sequence: TGTGCCAGCAAAATGGACAGGGATGTCGGGCATGGCTACACCTTC.

The CDR3: CAISGGTPSIYEQYF. CDR3 DNA: TGTGCCATCAGCGGCGGGACTCCGTCCATCTACGAGCAGTACTTC. The V gene is TRBV10-3, the J gene TRBJ2-7; a weak D match, TRBD2 (6 bases). The CDR3 runs 15 residues. CDR1 is ENHRY and CDR2 is SYGVKD in the germline V gene. Deletions cut 6 bases from V and 3 bases from J, with 18 bases between.

This chain links TRBV5-4 with TRBJ1-2; 9 nucleotides align to TRBD1. Germline CDR1 reads SGHNT; CDR2 reads YYREEE (reference sequence). Trimming at V came to 5 bases and at J to 8 bases, leaving 10 bases not matched to a gene. This CDR3 has 14 amino acids. The CDR3 is CASSLGDREKGYTF. The CDR3 DNA reads as TGTGCCAGCAGTCTGGGGGACAGGGAAAAAGGCTACACCTTC.

J is TRBJ2-3 and V is TRBV21-1; whether TRBD2, the table's D call, matches the DNA was not checked. TRBV21-1 is recorded as a pseudogene. The CDR3 has 18 residues. The CDR3: CASSNNRTSGASTDTQYF. CDR3 DNA sequence: TGTGCCAGCAGCAACAACCGGACTAGCGGGGCTAGCACAGATACGCAGTATTTT.

The table lists this clone with a few counts. The gene calls are TRBV5-5 and TRBJ1-5; TRBD1 agrees at 10 bases. Per germline, CDR1 SGHKS and CDR2 YYEKEE (reference sequence). V lost 4 bases and J lost 6; bases outside the gene matches: 7. The CDR3 loop spans 15 amino acids. CDR3 DNA sequence: TGTGCCAGCAGCAGAGCGACAGGGGGCAGTCAGCCCCAGCATTTT. It codes for CASSRATGGSQPQHF.

The DNA of the CDR3 is TGCGCCAGCAGCCTCGCAGGGACAGGTCAAAAACTGTTTTTT. Protein: CASSLAGTGQKLFF. V is TRBV4-3 and J is TRBJ1-4; 8 bases are shared with TRBD1. The length of the CDR3 is 14 residues. Germline V gives CDR1 LGHNA, CDR2 YSLEER. J lost 9 bases, V lost 4 bases, and 7 bases had no gene match.

The chain recombines TRBV7-3 with TRBJ2-7, with a weak D call TRBD1 (6 bases). The germline V gene has CDR1 SGHTA and CDR2 FQGTGA. This CDR3 comprises 14 residues. Between the trimmed V and J ends, which lost 2 bases and 1 base, there was a span of 9 bases. This CDR3 reads CASSLEQGSYEQYF. CDR3 nucleotide sequence: TGTGCCAGCAGCTTAGAACAGGGATCCTACGAGCAGTACTTC. Full variable domain (outside the CDR3, taken from reference TRBV7-3 and TRBJ2-7): GAGVSQTPSNKVTEKGKYVELRCDPISGHTALYWYRQSLGQGPEFLIYFQGTGAADDSGLPNDRFFAVRPEGSVSTLKIQRTERGDSAVYLCASSLEQGSYEQYFGPGTRLTVT.

The chain combines TRBV29-1 with TRBJ2-3, with unresolved D. The length of the CDR3 is 11 residues. V shed 2 bases and J shed 9 bases, with 9 bases lying between them. Germline-derived CDR1 and CDR2 are SQVTM and ANQGSEA. CDR3 region: CSVERRGTQYF. As DNA, the CDR3 is TGCAGCGTTGAAAGGAGAGGCACGCAGTATTTT.

The rearrangement uses TRBV24-1 and TRBJ2-7, with a tentative D call TRBD1 (5 bases). CDR1 and CDR2 (germline): KGHDR, SFDVKD. The CDR3 is made up of 12 amino acids. V gave up 8 bases and J gave up 4 bases, with 11 bases separating them. Here the CDR3 reads CATIGVPYEQYF. The DNA of the CDR3 is TGTGCCACCATAGGGGTTCCGTACGAGCAGTACTTC.

The chain carries TRBV28 and TRBJ1-1, with no clear D. Trimming removed 2 bases from V and 6 bases from J, with 4 bases in between. Germline loops: CDR1 MDHEN, CDR2 SYDVKM. The CDR3 is 11 residues long. CDR3 DNA sequence: TGTGCCAGCAGTTTAAGGGCTGAAGCTTTCTTT. This translates into CASSLRAEAFF.

This chain connects TRBV12-3 or TRBV12-4 to TRBJ1-3; D is possibly TRBD1 (5 bases). V was pared by 6 bases and J by 0 bases, with 6 bases between. The CDR3 runs to 13 residues. The CDR3 nucleotides read TGTGCCAGCAGAGACAGCTCTGGAAACACCATATATTTT. Residues: CASRDSSGNTIYF.